The text below deals with one T cell receptor (beta chain). Its antigen is unidentified. Treatment defined: approximately 9-day PBMC culture with coronavirus spike peptide pools or control peptides (ViraFEST assay). These data belong to a study of vaccination and CD4 T cells after COVID-19. Looking at the study overall: The authors used overlapping spike peptides from SARS-CoV-2, HCoV-NL63, HCoV-OC43 and HCoV-229E to stimulate cells.

V shed 2 bases and J shed 2 bases, with 13 bases lying between them. CDR3 length: 16 residues. CDR1 and CDR2 from the germline V gene are MNHEY and SVGEGT. Researchers used the Oncomine TCR Beta short-read assay to sequence DNA from cultured CD4+ T cells. MiXCR, run by TCRdb on the PCR reads, gives a single entry per CDR3 protein. The table lists over 14,000 distinct CDR3 sequences, 73% of them singletons. Source material: CD4+ T cells from blood, cultured in vitro. This receptor was taken from a human donor who had recovered from COVID-19. The rearrangement links TRBV6-2 or TRBV6-3 to TRBJ1-5; no reliable D call. The CDR3 bases are TGTGCCAGCAGTTACGGCCGGCAGCGGGGCAATCAGCCCCAGCATTTT. Translating it yields CASSYGRQRGNQPQHF.